One and the same sample provided the 14 T cell receptor beta chains below, sequenced in a study of blood T cells in healthy people across ages. Using a J-beta primer mix together with a sample-barcoded 5' primer, a second PCR was run for roughly 6 to 12 cycles. TCRdb reprocessed the 5' RACE reads with MiXCR, giving one entry per CDR3 protein. The sample has about 1,600,000 distinct CDR3 sequences, 40% to 50% seen once. Sequences were obtained from blood. These receptors were obtained from a woman aged 18 to 35 in good health.

This clonotype came up a few times. This chain uses TRBV7-9 with TRBJ1-2; D remains ambiguous. The V gene lost 5 bases and the J gene lost 7 bases, with 8 bases spanning the gap. Germline assignment: CDR1 SEHNR and CDR2 FQNEAQ (reference sequence). The CDR3 runs to 11 residues. Here the CDR3 reads CASSPVPGYTF. CDR3 DNA sequence: TGTGCCAGCAGCCCCGTCCCTGGCTACACCTTC.

The CDR3 sequence is CASSEYFEALSPPLHF. The DNA for the CDR3 is TGTGCCAGCAGTGAATATTTCGAGGCCTTGAGTCCACCCCTCCACTTT. This chain uses TRBV25-1 with TRBJ1-6; D gene uncertain. V lost 0 bases and J 11 bases, leaving 17 bases between the germline ends. The CDR3 spans 16 residues. The germline V gene encodes CDR1 MGHDK and CDR2 SYGVNS.

V is TRBV3-1 and J is TRBJ2-1; D could derive from TRBD1 or TRBD2 (6 bases each). V was shortened by 1 base and J by 9 bases, with 19 bases between the two germline ends. This CDR3 comprises 16 residues. CDR1 LGHDT and CDR2 YNNKEL come from the germline V gene (reference sequence). In DNA form, the CDR3 reads TGTGCCAGCAGCCAAGCTATTTACGGGGGCGGCACTGAGCAGTTCTTC. Its translation is CASSQAIYGGGTEQFF.

The gene calls are TRBV19 and TRBJ2-2; 11 bases line up with TRBD2. Losses at the gene ends were 7 bases for V and 4 bases for J; bases not matched to a gene: 5. The CDR3 runs 15 residues. Germline V CDR1 and CDR2: LNHDA, SQIVND (reference sequence). DNA for the CDR3: TGTGCCAGTATCCAGACTAGCGGGGCCACCGGGGAGCTGTTTTTT. This translates into CASIQTSGATGELFF.

This clonotype was seen a few times. The rearrangement joins TRBV7-9 to TRBJ2-3, with a weak D call TRBD2 (5 bases). This CDR3 is 14 amino acids long. Trimming cost V 1 base and J 6 bases, with 11 bases left between them. CDR1 is SEHNR and CDR2 is FQNEAQ in the germline V gene (reference sequence). CDR3 in amino acids: CASSLGTAADTQYF. As DNA, the CDR3 is TGTGCCAGCAGCTTAGGGACTGCGGCGGATACGCAGTATTTT.

This clonotype was detected a few times. The chain has TRBV10-3 and TRBJ1-6; D unclear. Germline CDR1 and CDR2: ENHRY and SYGVKD. Trimming took 0 bases from V and 6 from J, leaving 15 bases between them. The length of the CDR3 is 17 residues. DNA of the CDR3: TGTGCCATCAGTGAGTCCCCGAGAAGAGGCGCTAATTCACCCCTCCACTTT. Residues: CAISESPRRGANSPLHF.

The rearrangement links TRBV5-1 to TRBJ2-7; a weak D match, TRBD1 (5 bases). Germline lookup yields CDR1 SGHRS and CDR2 YFSETQ. The CDR3 extends over 15 amino acids. V lost 1 base and J lost 7, with 18 bases in between. This CDR3 reads CASSLSARQDNEQYF. The CDR3 DNA follows: TGCGCCAGCAGCTTGAGTGCTCGGCAGGACAATGAGCAGTACTTC.

In its sample, this clonotype was seen many times. The J gene is TRBJ2-5, the V gene TRBV4-2; D call uncertain. Trimming took off 4 bases at V and 11 bases at J, with 14 bases between the two ends. The CDR3 has 12 residues. Germline CDR1 and CDR2: LGHNA and YNFKEQ. CDR3 bases: TGTGCCAGCAGCCCCAATTGGAGAGAGCAGTACTTC. The encoded protein is CASSPNWREQYF.

This clonotype was detected only a few times. The J gene is TRBJ2-2, the V gene TRBV6-5; D gene ambiguous. The CDR3 covers 14 residues. Trimming pared 7 bases from V and 1 base from J, leaving 10 bases between. Germline CDR1 MNHEY, CDR2 SVGAGI. CDR3 in DNA: TGTGCCAGCAAGGCAGTAAGGAACACCGGGGAGCTGTTTTTT. Amino acids: CASKAVRNTGELFF.

This clonotype was seen a few times. This chain uses TRBV20-1 with TRBJ2-1; 8 positions agree with TRBD2. The CDR3 runs to 19 residues. The V segment lost 3 bases and the J segment 0 bases; nucleotides outside the gene matches: 16. The V gene's germline CDR1 is DFQATT and CDR2 SNEGSKA (reference sequence). The CDR3 DNA reads as TGCAGTGCTAGGAGTAGCGGGGCTCGACTAACGAGCTCCTACAATGAGCAGTTCTTC. This codes for CSARSSGARLTSSYNEQFF.

The chain combines TRBV6-1 with TRBJ2-5; possibly TRBD1 for D (6 bases). CDR1 is MNHNS and CDR2 is SASEGT in the germline V gene. The length of the CDR3 is 16 residues. V gave up 4 bases and J gave up 11 bases, with 26 bases separating them. The CDR3 region is CASSGQDSGPLGEQYF. DNA for the CDR3: TGTGCCAGCAGTGGGCAGGACAGTGGGCCGTTGGGTGAGCAGTACTTC.

In this sample, this clonotype turned up a few times. The V and J genes are TRBV21-1 and TRBJ2-1; TRBD2 was called by the table and not checked on the DNA. TRBV21-1 is described as a pseudogene. CDR3 length: 18 residues. The CDR3 loop reads CASKVGELAGVGRNEQFF. For the CDR3, the DNA is TGTGCCAGCAAAGTGGGGGAACTAGCGGGAGTAGGGAGAAATGAGCAGTTCTTC.

The V call is TRBV25-1, the J call TRBJ1-1; D gene uncertain. V was clipped by 2 bases and J by 9 bases, with 7 bases between them. The CDR3 contains 11 residues. CDR1 MGHDK and CDR2 SYGVNS come from the germline V gene. CDR3 DNA sequence: TGTGCCAGCAGTGAAAAGAGTAAAGCTTTCTTT. It yields the protein CASSEKSKAFF.

This clonotype has a handful of counts. The rearrangement joins TRBV20-1 to TRBJ2-1; 9 bases are a match to TRBD1. The V and J ends lost 6 bases and 7 bases, in that order; junction bases with no gene match: 10. Germline loops: CDR1 DFQATT, CDR2 SNEGSKA (reference sequence). CDR3 size: 14 residues. The DNA for the CDR3 is TGCAGTGCAAGCTCGGGGACAGGGAAAAATGAGCAGTTCTTC. Protein product: CSASSGTGKNEQFF.